Listed here are 23 T cell receptor beta chains from one sample, sequenced in a study of blood T cell repertoires in COVID-19. Sequencing was performed with immunoSEQ multiplex PCR; in TCRdb, only in-frame clones are kept and a portion is missing. The sample consists of approximately 130,000 clones, roughly 69% of them appearing once. The material sequenced was peripheral blood. All receptors come from a woman aged 70-85 years with acute or convalescent COVID-19.

V and J are TRBV30 and TRBJ1-1; D is undetermined. Looked up from germline, CDR1 is GTSNPN and CDR2 is SVGIG (reference sequence). V lost 8 bases, J lost 4 bases, and 11 bases lay in between. The CDR3 totals 11 residues. The CDR3 DNA reads as TGTGCCCTTAGAGTTCGCACTGAAGCTTTCTTT. Translated, it gives CALRVRTEAFF.

The chain combines TRBV29-1 with TRBJ2-1; 11 bases match TRBD2. The CDR3 is made up of 17 amino acids. V was clipped by 1 base and J by 8 bases; unmatched bases: 13. Germline V CDR1 and CDR2: SQVTM, ANQGSEA. For the CDR3, the DNA is TGCAGCGTTGAAGGTAGTACTAGCGGGAGTATAGCGGATGAGCAGTTCTTC. It codes for CSVEGSTSGSIADEQFF.

J is TRBJ2-5 and V is TRBV29-1; 8 bases map to TRBD2. Unmatched junction bases numbered 11, after V lost 0 bases and J lost 5 bases. This CDR3 spans 16 amino acids. Germline-derived CDR1 and CDR2 are SQVTM and ANQGSEA. CDR3 region: CSVEEGPGGPRETQYF. The CDR3 DNA follows: TGCAGCGTTGAAGAAGGGCCGGGAGGGCCCCGGGAGACCCAGTACTTC.

V gene TRBV18 combines with J gene TRBJ1-2; D unresolved. The V and J ends lost 3 bases and 1 base respectively, with 12 bases between them. Germline V gene data show CDR1 as KGHSH and CDR2 as LQKENI. This CDR3 has 15 amino acids. CDR3 DNA: TGTGCCAGCTCACCGTCCTACAGTGGTAACTATGGCTACACCTTC. This sequence encodes CASSPSYSGNYGYTF.

The sample holds many counts of this clone. The chain recombines TRBV14 with TRBJ2-7, with 8 bases fitting TRBD1. This CDR3 has 15 amino acids. Per germline, CDR1 SGHDN and CDR2 FVKESK. Trimming cost V 1 base and J 2 bases; bases outside gene matches: 4. The CDR3 loop reads CASSQVSGGAYEQYF. DNA of the CDR3: TGTGCCAGCAGCCAAGTGTCAGGGGGCGCCTACGAGCAGTACTTC.

This clone showed up just once. The gene calls are TRBV7-2 and TRBJ1-3, with D possibly TRBD1 on 5 matching bases. Germline V CDR1 and CDR2: SGHTA, FQGNSA. The length of the CDR3 is 17 residues. The V and J ends lost 1 base and 0 bases respectively, with 13 bases between them. CDR3 loop: CASSLDPGLSSGNTIYF. For the CDR3, the DNA is TGTGCCAGCAGCTTAGATCCGGGACTGAGCTCTGGAAACACCATATATTTT. The full variable domain, completed using reference TRBV7-2 and TRBJ1-3, is GAGVSQSPSNKVTEKGKDVELRCDPISGHTALYWYRQSLGQGLEFLIYFQGNSAPDKSGLPSDRFSAERTGGSVSTLTIQRTQQEDSAVYLCASSLDPGLSSGNTIYFGEGSWLTVV.

The CDR3 nucleotides read TGTGCCAGTAGTACCACAGGGAACCACTACGAGCAGTACTTC. It is translated as CASSTTGNHYEQYF. This chain uses TRBV19 with TRBJ2-7; D perhaps matches TRBD1 (6 bases). The V end was cut by 4 bases, the J end by 3 bases, with 13 bases between. There are 14 residues in the CDR3. Germline CDR1 LNHDA, CDR2 SQIVND (reference sequence).

The chain links TRBV29-1 to TRBJ2-1, with 8 bases matching TRBD1. This CDR3 spans 13 amino acids. CDR1 is SQVTM and CDR2 is ANQGSEA in the germline V gene. V was pared by 6 bases and J by 7 bases, with 8 bases of the junction left unmatched. CDR3 loop: CSVHPTGGNEQFF. As DNA, the CDR3 is TGCAGCGTCCACCCTACAGGGGGGAATGAGCAGTTCTTC.

The chain employs TRBV28 and TRBJ1-2; 7 nucleotides match TRBD1. The CDR3 is 12 residues long. Germline V gene lookup returns CDR1 MDHEN and CDR2 SYDVKM. The junction had 6 bases not matched to a gene; V was cut back by 6 bases and J by 8 bases. The CDR3 DNA is TGTGCCAGCAGCGACAGGGCTGGCGGCTACACCTTC. This translates into CASSDRAGGYTF.

The J gene is TRBJ1-3, the V gene TRBV7-8; D uncertain. The V end lost 4 bases, the J end lost 0 bases, and 13 bases lay between the germline ends. Germline-derived CDR1 and CDR2 are SGHVS and FQNEAQ. The CDR3 runs 16 residues. The CDR3 bases are TGTGCCAGCAGCTCTTCTAGGCTAAACTCTGGAAACACCATATATTTT. Its translation: CASSSSRLNSGNTIYF.

This clone occurred a few times. This chain links TRBV12-3 or TRBV12-4 with TRBJ2-5; 11 bases agree with TRBD1. The CDR3 sequence is 13 residues long. V lost 7 bases, J lost 5 bases, and 3 bases stayed unmatched. In nucleotides, the CDR3 is TGTGCCAGCACGGGACAGGGGGGGGAGACCCAGTACTTC. It translates to CASTGQGGETQYF.

The chain carries TRBV15 and TRBJ2-1, with a possible D match to TRBD2 (5 bases). The germline V gene encodes CDR1 LNHNV and CDR2 YYDKDF (reference sequence). The CDR3 is 14 residues long. V was trimmed by 3 bases and J by 6 bases, leaving 12 bases between them. The CDR3 sequence: CATSSGDYPNEQFF. Written as DNA, the CDR3 is TGTGCCACCAGCAGCGGCGACTACCCCAATGAGCAGTTCTTC.

This clone has a handful of counts. The chain recombines TRBV6-5 with TRBJ2-2; tentative D call: TRBD2 (5 bases). There are 15 residues in the CDR3. Germline CDR1 reads MNHEY; CDR2 reads SVGAGI. The ends were cut back, 2 bases at V and 5 bases at J, with 12 bases in the middle. This CDR3 reads CASSYGPGGTGELFF. CDR3 DNA: TGTGCCAGCAGTTACGGTCCTGGCGGGACCGGGGAGCTGTTTTTT.

This chain uses TRBV28 with TRBJ1-1, with 9 nucleotides matching TRBD1. CDR1 is MDHEN and CDR2 is SYDVKM in the germline V gene. The trim removed 4 bases at V and 1 base at J, leaving 4 bases unmatched. The CDR3 has 15 amino acids. The CDR3 coding sequence is TGTGCCAGCAGTTCTGGGGGACAGGGGAACACTGAAGCTTTCTTT. Translation gives CASSSGGQGNTEAFF. Together with reference TRBV28 and TRBJ1-1, the CDR3 gives the full variable domain: DVKVTQSSRYLVKRTGEKVFLECVQDMDHENMFWYRQDPGLGLRLIYFSYDVKMKEKGDIPEGYSVSREKKERFSLILESASTNQTSMYLCASSSGGQGNTEAFFGQGTRLTVV.

The rearrangement uses TRBV2 and TRBJ2-7; D is perhaps TRBD1 (7 bases). CDR1 SNHLY and CDR2 FYNNEI come from the germline V gene. Trimming took 5 bases from V and 1 from J, leaving 15 bases between them. The CDR3 length is 15 residues. The CDR3, as DNA: TGTGCCAGCAGTCTGACAGGGAGGATTTCCTACGAGCAGTACTTC. Translated, it gives CASSLTGRISYEQYF.

This clone has just a few counts. V is TRBV2 and J is TRBJ2-3, with D tentatively TRBD1 (5 bases). V lost 4 bases, J lost 3 bases, and 17 bases lay in between. This CDR3 contains 16 residues. Looked up from germline, CDR1 is SNHLY and CDR2 is FYNNEI. The CDR3 region is CASSAGHFERTDTQYF. The CDR3 region has the DNA TGTGCCAGCAGTGCAGGGCATTTTGAAAGAACAGATACGCAGTATTTT.

This clone was recorded once. This chain joins TRBV19 and TRBJ1-1; TRBD1 matches 7 bases. CDR1 is LNHDA and CDR2 is SQIVND in the germline V gene (reference sequence). V was clipped by 8 bases and J by 1 base; unmatched bases: 4. CDR3 length: 13 amino acids. CDR3 in amino acids: CASGTEGNTEAFF. CDR3 in DNA: TGTGCCAGTGGGACAGAGGGGAACACTGAAGCTTTCTTT.

The V call is TRBV2, the J call TRBJ2-3; 9 bases are shared with TRBD1. The V and J ends lost 8 bases and 5 bases, in that order; junction bases with no gene match: 8. The germline CDR1 and CDR2 sequences are SNHLY and FYNNEI. This CDR3 has 14 amino acids. DNA of the CDR3: TGTGCCAGCTCTACAGGGGGCGCGGGAGATACGCAGTATTTT. It specifies CASSTGGAGDTQYF.

As to this clone: In the same sample, other DNA sequences code for this CDR3. This chain connects TRBV5-1 to TRBJ2-1; TRBD2 matches 13 bases. There are 15 residues in the CDR3. Per the germline V gene, CDR1 is SGHRS and CDR2 is YFSETQ. Unmatched junction bases numbered 2, after V lost 4 bases and J lost 4 bases. In DNA, the CDR3 is TGCGCCAGCAGCAGGACTAGCGGGGGTTACAATGAGCAGTTCTTC. Residues: CASSRTSGGYNEQFF.

The chain joins TRBV15 to TRBJ2-2; 7 positions match TRBD1. CDR1 LNHNV and CDR2 YYDKDF come from the germline V gene (reference sequence). The CDR3 spans 15 residues. Trimming at V came to 3 bases and at J to 1 base, leaving 2 bases not matched to a gene. CDR3 bases: TGTGCCACCAGCAGGGACAGGCTGAACACCGGGGAGCTGTTTTTT. Encoded protein: CATSRDRLNTGELFF.

This clone has at least ten counts. The V call is TRBV5-1, the J call TRBJ2-2, with D possibly matching TRBD2 (6 bases). Germline-derived CDR1 and CDR2 are SGHRS and YFSETQ. The germline V and J ends were trimmed by 6 bases and 0 bases, with 12 bases remaining between them. The CDR3 has 15 residues. CDR3 amino acids: CASKGRGPNTGELFF. CDR3 sequence (DNA): TGCGCCAGCAAGGGGCGGGGACCGAACACCGGGGAGCTGTTTTTT.

The chain joins TRBV6-2 or TRBV6-3 to TRBJ2-5, with D perhaps TRBD2 (7 bases). Germline values: CDR1 MNHEY, CDR2 SVGEGT. The CDR3 loop spans 13 amino acids. V shed 6 bases and J shed 7 bases, with 15 bases lying between them. As DNA, the CDR3 is TGTGCCAGCAGCAAACGGGGGGCCCGGACCCAGTACTTC. Its translation: CASSKRGARTQYF.

The rearrangement links TRBV11-2 to TRBJ1-5, with TRBD1 identical over 11 bases. V shed 5 bases and J 5 bases; nucleotides not matched to a gene: 5. This CDR3 is 15 amino acids long. Germline CDR1 is SGHAT and CDR2 is FQNNGV. CDR3 bases: TGTGCCAGCAGCCCCGGACAGGGGGCTTATCAGCCCCAGCATTTT. Translated, it gives CASSPGQGAYQPQHF. The full variable domain, completed using reference TRBV11-2 and TRBJ1-5, is EAGVAQSPRYKIIEKRQSVAFWCNPISGHATLYWYQQILGQGPKLLIQFQNNGVVDDSQLPKDRFSAERLKGVDSTLKIQPAKLEDSAVYLCASSPGQGAYQPQHFGDGTRLSIL.